Listed below are T cell receptor beta chains from one sample, sequenced in a study of regulatory T cells in long-lasting Graves disease. TCRdb used MiXCR to reprocess the multiplex PCR reads, holding one entry per CDR3 protein. This table holds about 400,000 distinct CDR3 sequences, under 25% found once. This specimen consisted of peripheral blood mononuclear cells (PBMCs), obtained when the disease was refractory, from a patient treated with antithyroid drugs. All receptors come from a female donor with Graves disease. CDR3s include the opening cysteine and the closing phenylalanine or tryptophan. D genes are given only for firm matches. The listing skips clone size in some rows; elsewhere it reads once, few, many or a size class.

d_call	j_call	clone_size	v_call	cdr3_aa	cdr3_nt
NA	TRBJ2-1	NA	TRBV11-2	CASSQPGINNNEQFF	TGTGCCAGCAGCCAGCCCGGAATTAACAACAATGAGCAGTTCTTC
NA	TRBJ2-7	many	TRBV28	CASQTHTTLSYEQYF	TGTGCCAGTCAAACCCACACGACCCTCTCCTACGAGCAGTACTTC
NA	TRBJ2-6	few	TRBV12-3/TRBV12-4	CASSLGRAGANVLTF	TGTGCCAGCAGTTTAGGCAGGGCTGGGGCCAACGTCCTGACTTTC
TRBD2	TRBJ2-7	NA	TRBV7-2	CASSQKGGLGLAGERLQYF	TGTGCCAGCAGCCAAAAAGGGGGCCTCGGACTAGCGGGAGAGAGGTTGCAGTACTTC
NA	TRBJ2-5	NA	TRBV28	CASSSTVTVESF	TGTGCCAGCAGTTCCACCGTGACCGTCGAAAGCTTC
NA	TRBJ2-7	few	TRBV25-1	CASSEYGSGPPYEQYF	TGTGCCAGCAGTGAATATGGCTCAGGGCCCCCCTACGAGCAGTACTTC
TRBD2	TRBJ2-2	NA	TRBV6-2/TRBV6-3	CASSSRLAGDTGELFF	TGTGCCAGCAGTTCCCGACTAGCGGGAGACACCGGGGAGCTGTTTTTT
NA	TRBJ2-6	few	TRBV19	CASKARDLTGPSSGANVLTF	TGTGCCAGTAAGGCCCGCGACCTGACAGGACCCAGCTCTGGGGCCAACGTCCTGACTTTC
NA	TRBJ1-6	once	TRBV2	CASRERQDYNSPPHF	TGTGCCAGCAGGGAAAGACAGGACTATAATTCACCCCCCCACTTT
NA	TRBJ1-4	NA	TRBV20-1	CSARKGTTYNEKLFF	TGCAGTGCTAGAAAGGGGACGACTTATAATGAAAAACTGTTTTTT